The entry below gives a single TCR beta chain sequence along with its context. Its antigen remains unknown. This sample is part of a study of spatial heterogeneity in lung cancer. The CDR3 runs to 14 residues. V shed 5 bases and J shed 7 bases, with 17 bases lying between them. Germline lookup yields CDR1 LNHDA and CDR2 SQIVND (reference sequence). TCRdb ran MiXCR on the 5' RACE reads and lists one entry per CDR3 protein. The sample carries about 5,700 distinct CDR3 sequences, roughly 15% recorded once. As for time point: sample taken at primary tumor resection. There were 72 donors, all of them untreated patients with early-stage non-small cell lung cancer. Extraction of whole RNA from tumor, nontumor lung or frozen PBMC preceded unsorted sequencing. Study outcomes and limitations: Tumoral mutation counts were tracked by counts of expanded intratumoral alpha and beta TCRs.

The chain carries TRBV19 and TRBJ1-2; D is ambiguous. The receptor was derived from a male donor with early-stage non-small cell lung cancer. This material consisted of lung tumor tissue, taken at surgery. CDR3 DNA sequence: TGTGCCAGTAGTCCTTTCCCCCGGTCTATTGGCTACACCTTC. This codes for CASSPFPRSIGYTF.